The 2 T cell receptor beta chains in this list originate from one sample, sequenced in a study of blood T cell repertoires in COVID-19. Some clones are missing from TCRdb's copy, which holds only in-frame ones; the method was immunoSEQ multiplex PCR. Of about 240,000 clones in the sample, approximately 80% were seen once. The sequenced material came from peripheral blood. These receptor sequences come from a woman under 30 with acute or convalescent COVID-19.

The rearrangement uses TRBV11-2 and TRBJ2-5; 10 nucleotides align to TRBD2. The CDR3 length is 18 residues. Unmatched junction bases numbered 13, after V lost 2 bases and J lost 4 bases. Germline V CDR1 and CDR2: SGHAT, FQNNGV. CDR3 sequence reads: CASSLIRSSGRARETQYF. CDR3 sequence (DNA): TGTGCCAGCAGCTTAATTCGGTCGAGCGGGAGGGCACGAGAGACCCAGTACTTC. The full variable domain, its missing parts supplied by reference TRBV11-2 and TRBJ2-5, is EAGVAQSPRYKIIEKRQSVAFWCNPISGHATLYWYQQILGQGPKLLIQFQNNGVVDDSQLPKDRFSAERLKGVDSTLKIQPAKLEDSAVYLCASSLIRSSGRARETQYFGPGTRLLVL.

This chain joins TRBV7-8 and TRBJ2-1; 9 nucleotides match TRBD1. V dropped 4 bases and J dropped 5; count of bases not matched to a gene: 9. This CDR3 contains 16 residues. CDR1 and CDR2 from the germline V gene are SGHVS and FQNEAQ. Here the CDR3 reads CASSSAGTGWDNEQFF. DNA of the CDR3: TGTGCCAGCAGCTCCGCCGGGACAGGGTGGGACAATGAGCAGTTCTTC.